This TCR beta chain appears in the sequencing data of a study of T cell responses to AZD1222 COVID-19 vaccine. Study-wide findings and caveats: Just a handful of people given AZD1222 tested seropositive at baseline. Rises in breadth and depth of Spike-specific TCRs came after two AZD1222 doses. Spike-wide coverage was observed for vaccine-associated CD4 TCRs, with dominant responses at 160-218 and 743-854.

Germline V gene lookup returns CDR1 LNHNV and CDR2 YYDKDF (reference sequence). Trimming took 8 bases from V and 0 from J, leaving 14 bases between them. The CDR3 has 14 residues. A note on this clone: Its antigen remains unidentified.

The data were produced by immunoSEQ multiplex PCR, yet TCRdb's version contains in-frame clones alone and is incomplete. The sample contains about 59,000 clones, roughly 89% of which appear only once. Here the sequenced sample was peripheral blood, taken 28 days after the second AZD1222 dose. This rearrangement joins TRBV15 to TRBJ2-7, with D possibly called TRBD1 or TRBD2 (6 bases each). The source of this sequence is an adult who received the AZD1222 COVID-19 vaccine. The CDR3 here is CATLGGPPSYEQYF. In nucleotides, the CDR3 is TGTGCCACCCTTGGGGGGCCTCCCTCCTACGAGCAGTACTTC.